This note documents a single T cell receptor beta chain sequence. Its target is unknown. The PCR used 60 Vbeta and 13 Jbeta primers. Per the authors' pipeline: In a later analysis, around 12 million of tens of millions of unique beta chains occurred in at least two donors. The data were produced by immunoSEQ multiplex PCR, yet TCRdb's version contains in-frame clones alone and is incomplete. V, J and clone size derive from that table, while D and trimming were established from the DNA sequence. The table has about 110,000 clones, around 69% seen once. This specimen belongs to a study of cytomegalovirus exposure and HLA in healthy donors. Study conclusions and caveats: Under in vitro conditions, three CMV-associated chains were confirmed as specific for CMV antigens. Roughly even sequencing depth across donors was the assumption behind the presence/absence analyses.

The sequence derives from a woman in her thirties or forties in good health and CMV-seropositive. What was sequenced was PBMCs.

DNA of the CDR3: TGTGCCAGCAGTCGACAGGGGGCGTACGGGGAGCTGTTTTTT. This encodes CASSRQGAYGELFF. J is TRBJ2-2 and V is TRBV7-2; 10 bases map to TRBD1. The CDR3 consists of 14 residues. J gave up 7 bases and V 6 bases, and 5 bases lay outside the gene matches. Germline CDR1 is SGHTA and CDR2 is FQGNSA. Full variable domain (missing parts from reference TRBV7-2 and TRBJ2-2): GAGVSQSPSNKVTEKGKDVELRCDPISGHTALYWYRQSLGQGLEFLIYFQGNSAPDKSGLPSDRFSAERTGGSVSTLTIQRTQQEDSAVYLCASSRQGAYGELFFGEGSRLTVL.